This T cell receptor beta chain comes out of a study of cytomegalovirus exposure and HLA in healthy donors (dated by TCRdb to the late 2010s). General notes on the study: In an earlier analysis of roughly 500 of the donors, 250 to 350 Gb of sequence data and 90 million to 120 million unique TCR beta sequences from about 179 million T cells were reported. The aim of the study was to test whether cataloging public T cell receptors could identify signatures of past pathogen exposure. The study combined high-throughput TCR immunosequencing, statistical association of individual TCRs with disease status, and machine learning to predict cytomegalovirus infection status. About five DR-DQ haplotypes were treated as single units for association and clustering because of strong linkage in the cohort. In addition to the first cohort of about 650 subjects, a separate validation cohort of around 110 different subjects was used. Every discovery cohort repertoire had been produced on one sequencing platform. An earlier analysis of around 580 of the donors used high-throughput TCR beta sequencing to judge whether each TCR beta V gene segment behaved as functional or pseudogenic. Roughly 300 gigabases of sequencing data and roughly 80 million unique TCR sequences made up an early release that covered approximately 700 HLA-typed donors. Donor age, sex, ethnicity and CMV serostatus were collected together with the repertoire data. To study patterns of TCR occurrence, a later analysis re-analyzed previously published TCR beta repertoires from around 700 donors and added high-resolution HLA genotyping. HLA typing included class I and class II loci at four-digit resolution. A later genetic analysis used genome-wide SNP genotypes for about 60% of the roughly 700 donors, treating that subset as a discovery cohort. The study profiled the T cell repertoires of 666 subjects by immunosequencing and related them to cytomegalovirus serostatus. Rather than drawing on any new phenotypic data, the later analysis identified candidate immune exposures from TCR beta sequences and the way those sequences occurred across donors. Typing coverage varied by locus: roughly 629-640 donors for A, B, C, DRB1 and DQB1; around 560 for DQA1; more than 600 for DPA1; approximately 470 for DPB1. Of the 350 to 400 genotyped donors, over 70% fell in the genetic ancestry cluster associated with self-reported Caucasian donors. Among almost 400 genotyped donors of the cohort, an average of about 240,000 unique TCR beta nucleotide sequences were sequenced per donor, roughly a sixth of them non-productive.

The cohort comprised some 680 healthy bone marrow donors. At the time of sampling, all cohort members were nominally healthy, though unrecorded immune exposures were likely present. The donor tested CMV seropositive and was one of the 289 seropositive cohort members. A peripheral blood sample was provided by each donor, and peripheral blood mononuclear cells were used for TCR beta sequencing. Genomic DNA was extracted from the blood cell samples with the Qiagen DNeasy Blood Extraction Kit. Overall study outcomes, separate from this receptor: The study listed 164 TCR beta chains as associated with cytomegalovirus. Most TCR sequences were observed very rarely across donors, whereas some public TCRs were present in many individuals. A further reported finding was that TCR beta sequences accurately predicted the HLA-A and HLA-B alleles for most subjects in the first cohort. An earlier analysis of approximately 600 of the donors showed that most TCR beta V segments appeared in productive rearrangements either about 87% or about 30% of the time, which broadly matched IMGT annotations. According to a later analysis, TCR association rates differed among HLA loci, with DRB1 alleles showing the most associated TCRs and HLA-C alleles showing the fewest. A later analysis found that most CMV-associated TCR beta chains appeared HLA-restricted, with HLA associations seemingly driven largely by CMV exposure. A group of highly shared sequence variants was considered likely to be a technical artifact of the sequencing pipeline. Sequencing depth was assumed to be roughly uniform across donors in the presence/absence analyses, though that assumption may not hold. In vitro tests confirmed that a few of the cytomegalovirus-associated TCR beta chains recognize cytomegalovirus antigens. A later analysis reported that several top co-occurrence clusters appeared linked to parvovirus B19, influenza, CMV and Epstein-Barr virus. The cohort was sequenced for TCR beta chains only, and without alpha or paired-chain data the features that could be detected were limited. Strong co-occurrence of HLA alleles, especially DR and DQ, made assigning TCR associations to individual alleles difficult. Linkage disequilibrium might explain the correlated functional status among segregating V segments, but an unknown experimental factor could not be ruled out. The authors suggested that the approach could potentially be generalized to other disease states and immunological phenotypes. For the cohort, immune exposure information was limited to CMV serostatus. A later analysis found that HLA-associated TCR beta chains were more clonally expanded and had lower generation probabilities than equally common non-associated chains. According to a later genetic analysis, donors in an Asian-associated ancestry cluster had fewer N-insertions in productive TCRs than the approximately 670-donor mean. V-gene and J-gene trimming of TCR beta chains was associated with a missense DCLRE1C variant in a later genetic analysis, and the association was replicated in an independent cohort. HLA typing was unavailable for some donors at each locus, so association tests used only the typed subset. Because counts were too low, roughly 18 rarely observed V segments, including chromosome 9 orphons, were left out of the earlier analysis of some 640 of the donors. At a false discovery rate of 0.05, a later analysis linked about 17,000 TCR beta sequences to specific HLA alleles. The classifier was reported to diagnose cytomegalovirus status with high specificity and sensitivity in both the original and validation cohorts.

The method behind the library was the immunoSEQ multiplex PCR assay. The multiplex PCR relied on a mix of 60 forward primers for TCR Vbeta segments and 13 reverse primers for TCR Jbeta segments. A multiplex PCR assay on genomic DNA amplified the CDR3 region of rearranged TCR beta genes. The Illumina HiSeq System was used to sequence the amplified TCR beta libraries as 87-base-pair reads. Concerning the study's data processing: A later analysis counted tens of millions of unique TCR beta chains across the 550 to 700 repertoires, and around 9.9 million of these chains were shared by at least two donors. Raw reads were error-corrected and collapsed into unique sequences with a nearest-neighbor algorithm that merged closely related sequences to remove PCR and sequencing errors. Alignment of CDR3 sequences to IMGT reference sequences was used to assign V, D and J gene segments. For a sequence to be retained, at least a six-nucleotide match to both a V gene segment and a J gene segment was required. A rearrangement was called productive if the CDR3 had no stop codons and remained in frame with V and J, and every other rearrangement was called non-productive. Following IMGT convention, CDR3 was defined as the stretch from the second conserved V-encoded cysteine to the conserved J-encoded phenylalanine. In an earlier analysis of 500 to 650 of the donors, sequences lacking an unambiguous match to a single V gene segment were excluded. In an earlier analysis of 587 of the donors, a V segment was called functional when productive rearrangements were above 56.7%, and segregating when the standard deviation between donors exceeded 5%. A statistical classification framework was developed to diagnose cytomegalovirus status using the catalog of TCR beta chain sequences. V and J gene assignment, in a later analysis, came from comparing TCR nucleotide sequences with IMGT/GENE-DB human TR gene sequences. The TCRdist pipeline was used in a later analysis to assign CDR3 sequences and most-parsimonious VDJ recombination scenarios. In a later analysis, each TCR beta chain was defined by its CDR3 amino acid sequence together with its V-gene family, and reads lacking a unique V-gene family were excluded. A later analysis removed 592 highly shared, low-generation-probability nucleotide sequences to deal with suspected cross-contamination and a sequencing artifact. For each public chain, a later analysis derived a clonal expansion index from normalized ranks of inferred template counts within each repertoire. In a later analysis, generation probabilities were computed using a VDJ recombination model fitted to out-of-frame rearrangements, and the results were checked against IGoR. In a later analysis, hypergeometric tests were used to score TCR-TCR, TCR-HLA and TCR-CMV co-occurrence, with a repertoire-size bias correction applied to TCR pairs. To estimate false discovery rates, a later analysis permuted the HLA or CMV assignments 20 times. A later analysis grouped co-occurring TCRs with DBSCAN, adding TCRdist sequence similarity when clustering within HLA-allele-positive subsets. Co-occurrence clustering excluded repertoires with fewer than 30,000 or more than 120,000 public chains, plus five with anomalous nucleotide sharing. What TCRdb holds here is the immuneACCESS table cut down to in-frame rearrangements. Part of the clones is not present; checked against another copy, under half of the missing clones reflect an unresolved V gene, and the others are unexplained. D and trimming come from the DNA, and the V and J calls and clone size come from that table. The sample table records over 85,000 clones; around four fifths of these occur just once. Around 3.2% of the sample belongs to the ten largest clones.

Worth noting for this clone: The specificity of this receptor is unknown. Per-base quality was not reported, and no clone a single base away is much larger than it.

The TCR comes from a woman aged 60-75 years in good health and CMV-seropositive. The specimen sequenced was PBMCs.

The DNA is as follows: TGTGCCAGCAGTGAACGGTATGGGGGGGCGCGTGGCACTGAAGCTTTCTTT. Translated, this gives CASSERYGGARGTEAFF. The chain links TRBV6-1 with TRBJ1-1, with a weak D call of TRBD1 (6 bases match). The CDR3 sequence holds 17 residues, the cysteine and phenylalanine included. The read is trimmed to its CDR3 DNA, 51 bases read in frame from base 1. The V and J ends are trimmed by 2 bases and 4 bases, leaving 20 bases between them. According to the germline V gene, CDR1 reads MNHNS and CDR2 reads SASEGT.